The clone carrying this T cell receptor beta chain was observed a few times. V shed 0 bases, J shed 5 bases, and the junction held 3 bases outside the gene matches. The germline CDR1 and CDR2 sequences are LGHDT and YNNKEL (reference sequence). The CDR3 consists of 15 residues. Participants, about 18 to 89 years old, spanned 25 or so US areas. The data belong to a study of blood T cell repertoires in COVID-19. Study context: Some COVID-19 samples were acute and others convalescent; all came from the United States, Italy and Spain.

Libraries were prepared by immunoSEQ multiplex PCR; TCRdb keeps only in-frame clonotypes and omits some of them. The table lists 150,000 to 200,000 clones, 65% to 80% of them singletons. The clonotype comes from a woman aged 50 to 60 with acute COVID-19. Sequencing was performed on PBMCs or T cells enriched from blood (not recorded which). V gene TRBV3-1 (or the pseudogene TRBV3-2) combines with J gene TRBJ1-2, with 10 bases identical to TRBD1. The CDR3 coding sequence is TGTGCCAGCAGCCAAGACTCGGACAGGGGGTATGGCTACACCTTC. Translation: CASSQDSDRGYGYTF.